Reported below is one TCR beta chain. Germline V gives CDR1 MGHRA, CDR2 YSYEKL. V shed 4 bases and J shed 6 bases, with 13 bases lying between them. The CDR3 has 14 residues. Produced via immunoSEQ multiplex PCR; TCRdb's table is partial and in-frame only. The sample yields about 60,000 clones, 86% seen once. This record comes from a study of OX40 agonist ivuxolimab in advanced cancers. The sequence was obtained from an adult with an advanced solid tumor such as melanoma, head and neck, liver or kidney cancer. The sample was CD4+ or CD8+ T cells sorted from blood, taken in a trial of the OX40 agonist ivuxolimab. V usage is TRBV4-1 and J usage is TRBJ2-1, with D unresolved. CDR3 amino acids: CASSPLRVGNEQFF. The CDR3, as DNA: TGCGCCAGCAGCCCCTTAAGGGTAGGCAATGAGCAGTTCTTC.